This TCR beta chain is from a study of shared clonotypes between healthy human individuals. Background on the study: Ranging from 18 to 49 in age, donors were a couple of women and a few men.

The V end lost 4 bases, the J end lost 0 bases, and 16 bases lay between the germline ends. CDR1 and CDR2 from the germline V gene are SGHRS and YFSETQ. The CDR3 length is 16 residues. The repertoire was sequenced with immunoSEQ multiplex PCR; TCRdb's copy has only in-frame clones and lacks some. The sample lists roughly 2,000,000 clones; around 96% were seen once. Naive CD8 cells, CD45RO-negative and positively selected for CCR7, excluded terminally differentiated effector memory CD45RA+ cells. This sequence was found in a man aged 18-30 years in good health. The sequenced material came from naive CD8+ T cells sorted from blood. The chain couples TRBV5-1 to TRBJ2-5; D gene uncertain. The CDR3 DNA is TGCGCCAGCAGCGTCTGGTCTCAAGACCACCAAGAGACCCAGTACTTC. Translating gives CASSVWSQDHQETQYF.